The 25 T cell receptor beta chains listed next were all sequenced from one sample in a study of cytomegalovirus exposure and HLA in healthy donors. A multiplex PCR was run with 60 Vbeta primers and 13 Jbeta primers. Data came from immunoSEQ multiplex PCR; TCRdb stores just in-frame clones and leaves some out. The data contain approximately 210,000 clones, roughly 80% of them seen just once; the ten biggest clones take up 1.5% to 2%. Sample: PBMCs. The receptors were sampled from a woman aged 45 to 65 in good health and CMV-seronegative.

CDR3 sequence reads: CASSPNIGQNTEAFF. CDR3 coding DNA: TGTGCCAGCAGCCCCAATATCGGACAGAACACTGAAGCTTTCTTT. The chain is built from TRBV5-4 and TRBJ1-1; possible D gene TRBD1, 5 bases. Germline V CDR1 and CDR2: SGHNT, YYREEE (reference sequence). V lost 4 bases and J lost 1, with 14 bases in between. The CDR3 is 15 amino acids.

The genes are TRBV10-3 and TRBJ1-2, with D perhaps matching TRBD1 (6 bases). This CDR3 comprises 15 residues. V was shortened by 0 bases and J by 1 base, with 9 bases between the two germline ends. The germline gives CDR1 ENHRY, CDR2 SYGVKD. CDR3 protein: CAISESRDNNYGYTF. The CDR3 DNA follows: TGTGCCATCAGTGAGTCGAGGGACAATAACTATGGCTACACCTTC.

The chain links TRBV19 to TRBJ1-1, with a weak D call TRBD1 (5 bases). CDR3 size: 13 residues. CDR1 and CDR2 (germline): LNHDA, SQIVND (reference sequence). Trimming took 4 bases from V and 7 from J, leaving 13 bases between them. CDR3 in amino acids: CASSRWGLVEAFF. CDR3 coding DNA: TGTGCCAGTAGTAGATGGGGCCTGGTTGAAGCTTTCTTT.

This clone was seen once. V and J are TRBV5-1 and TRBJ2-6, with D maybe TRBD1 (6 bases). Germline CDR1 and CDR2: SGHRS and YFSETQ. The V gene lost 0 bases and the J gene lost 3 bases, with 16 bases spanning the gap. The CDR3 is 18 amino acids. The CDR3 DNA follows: TGCGCCAGCAGCTTGGTTTGGCCAGGGGCTAGTGGGGCCAACGTCCTGACTTTC. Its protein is CASSLVWPGASGANVLTF.

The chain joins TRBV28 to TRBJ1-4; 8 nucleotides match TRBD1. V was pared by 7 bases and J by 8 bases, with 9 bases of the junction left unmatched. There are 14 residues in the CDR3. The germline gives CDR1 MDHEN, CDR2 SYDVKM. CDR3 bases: TGTGCCAGCAAACAGGGGGGGCCGGGGGAAAAACTGTTTTTT. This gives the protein CASKQGGPGEKLFF. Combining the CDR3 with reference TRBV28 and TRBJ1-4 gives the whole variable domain DVKVTQSSRYLVKRTGEKVFLECVQDMDHENMFWYRQDPGLGLRLIYFSYDVKMKEKGDIPEGYSVSREKKERFSLILESASTNQTSMYLCASKQGGPGEKLFFGSGTQLSVL.

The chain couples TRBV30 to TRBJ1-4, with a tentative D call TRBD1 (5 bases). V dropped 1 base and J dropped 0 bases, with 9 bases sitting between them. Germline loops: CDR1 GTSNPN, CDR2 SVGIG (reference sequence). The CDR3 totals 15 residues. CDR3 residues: CAWSGGLATNEKLFF. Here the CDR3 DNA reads TGTGCCTGGAGTGGGGGCCTTGCAACTAATGAAAAACTGTTTTTT.

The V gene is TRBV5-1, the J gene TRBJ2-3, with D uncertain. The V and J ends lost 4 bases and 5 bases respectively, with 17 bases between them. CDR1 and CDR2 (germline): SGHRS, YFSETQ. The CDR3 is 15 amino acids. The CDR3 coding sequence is TGCGCCAGCAGCCCCATTCGCGCGGAAGGAGATACGCAGTATTTT. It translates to CASSPIRAEGDTQYF.

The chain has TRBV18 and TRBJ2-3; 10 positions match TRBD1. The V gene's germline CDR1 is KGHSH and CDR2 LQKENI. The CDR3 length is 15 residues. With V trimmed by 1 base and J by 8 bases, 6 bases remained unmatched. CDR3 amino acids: CASSPRDRGRGTQYF. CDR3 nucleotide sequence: TGTGCCAGCTCACCACGCGACAGGGGGCGAGGTACGCAGTATTTT.

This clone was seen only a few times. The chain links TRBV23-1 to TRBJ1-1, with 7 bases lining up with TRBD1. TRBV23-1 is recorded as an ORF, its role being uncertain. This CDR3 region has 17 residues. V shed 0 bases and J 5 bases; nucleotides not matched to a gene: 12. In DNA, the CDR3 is TGCGCCAGCAGTCAATCTCTCGGCAGGGGGAAGGGGACTGAAGCTTTCTTT. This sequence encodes CASSQSLGRGKGTEAFF.

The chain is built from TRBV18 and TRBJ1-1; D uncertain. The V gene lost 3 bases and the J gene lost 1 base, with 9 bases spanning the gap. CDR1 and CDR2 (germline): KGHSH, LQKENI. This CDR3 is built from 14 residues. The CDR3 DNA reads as TGTGCCAGCTCACCTTTAGGAGGGAACACTGAAGCTTTCTTT. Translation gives CASSPLGGNTEAFF.

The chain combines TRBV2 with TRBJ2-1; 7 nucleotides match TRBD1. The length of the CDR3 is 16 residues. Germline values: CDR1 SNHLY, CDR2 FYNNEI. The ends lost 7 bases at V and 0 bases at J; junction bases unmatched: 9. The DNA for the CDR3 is TGTGCCAGCAAAGGGGGCTCGGTAAGCTCCTACAATGAGCAGTTCTTC. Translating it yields CASKGGSVSSYNEQFF.

This chain's CDR3 is CASSLLQGQDGYTF. The CDR3 bases are TGTGCCAGCAGCCTGCTACAGGGACAAGATGGCTACACCTTC. The chain carries TRBV7-8 and TRBJ1-2, with D maybe TRBD1 (6 bases). Germline values: CDR1 SGHVS, CDR2 FQNEAQ. The V end was cut by 5 bases, the J end by 6 bases, with 16 bases between. The CDR3 runs to 14 residues.

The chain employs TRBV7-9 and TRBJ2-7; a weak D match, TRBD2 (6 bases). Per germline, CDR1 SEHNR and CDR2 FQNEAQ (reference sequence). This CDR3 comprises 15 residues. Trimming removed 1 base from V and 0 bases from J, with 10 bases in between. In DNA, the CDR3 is TGTGCCAGCAGCTTAGGGCGGGGCCTCTCCTACGAGCAGTACTTC. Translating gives CASSLGRGLSYEQYF.

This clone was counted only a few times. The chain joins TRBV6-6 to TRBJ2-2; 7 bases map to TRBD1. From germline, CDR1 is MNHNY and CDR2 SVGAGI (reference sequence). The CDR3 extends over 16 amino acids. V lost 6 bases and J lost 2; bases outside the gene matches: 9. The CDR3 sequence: CASSLLGTVNTGELFF. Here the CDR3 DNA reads TGTGCCAGCAGCCTCCTGGGGACAGTTAACACCGGGGAGCTGTTTTTT.

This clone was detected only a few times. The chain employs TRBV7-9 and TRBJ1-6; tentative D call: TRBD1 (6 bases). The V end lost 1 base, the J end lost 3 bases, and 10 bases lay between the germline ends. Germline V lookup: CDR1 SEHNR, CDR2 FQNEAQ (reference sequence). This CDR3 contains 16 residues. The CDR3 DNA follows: TGTGCCAGCAGCTTAGGAGGGGGGGACTATAATTCACCCCTCCACTTT. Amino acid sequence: CASSLGGGDYNSPLHF.

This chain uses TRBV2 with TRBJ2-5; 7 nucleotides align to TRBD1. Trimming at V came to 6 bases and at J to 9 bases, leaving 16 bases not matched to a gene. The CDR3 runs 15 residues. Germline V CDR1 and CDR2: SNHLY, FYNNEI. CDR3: CASRAGTAASWSQYF. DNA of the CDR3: TGTGCCAGCAGAGCCGGGACAGCAGCAAGCTGGTCCCAGTACTTC.

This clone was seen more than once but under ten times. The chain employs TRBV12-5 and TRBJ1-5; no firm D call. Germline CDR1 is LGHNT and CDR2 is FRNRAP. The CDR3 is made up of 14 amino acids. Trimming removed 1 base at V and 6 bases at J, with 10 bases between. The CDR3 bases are TGTGCTAGTGGTTTGGGGCAAGGGAGTCAGCCCCAGCATTTT. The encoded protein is CASGLGQGSQPQHF.

In DNA form, the CDR3 reads TGTGCCAGCAGCTTAGCGCTCGGGGTTGGGAACTATGGCTACACCTTC. Translation: CASSLALGVGNYGYTF. The chain employs TRBV7-9 and TRBJ1-2; D is unclear. Trimming stripped 0 bases from V and 2 bases from J, with 13 bases between. The germline gives CDR1 SEHNR, CDR2 FQNEAQ (reference sequence). The CDR3 spans 16 residues.

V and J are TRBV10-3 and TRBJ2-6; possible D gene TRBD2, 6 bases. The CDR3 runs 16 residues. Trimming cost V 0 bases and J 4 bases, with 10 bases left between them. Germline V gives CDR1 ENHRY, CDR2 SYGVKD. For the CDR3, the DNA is TGTGCCATCAGTGAGTCGGGGGGAAAGGGGGCCAACGTCCTGACTTTC. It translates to CAISESGGKGANVLTF.

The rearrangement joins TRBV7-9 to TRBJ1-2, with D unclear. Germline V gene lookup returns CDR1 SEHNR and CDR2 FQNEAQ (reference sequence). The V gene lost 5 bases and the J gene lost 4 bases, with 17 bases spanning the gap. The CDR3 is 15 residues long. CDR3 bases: TGTGCCAGCAGCACGACGGAGACTAAACTCTATGGCTACACCTTC. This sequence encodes CASSTTETKLYGYTF.

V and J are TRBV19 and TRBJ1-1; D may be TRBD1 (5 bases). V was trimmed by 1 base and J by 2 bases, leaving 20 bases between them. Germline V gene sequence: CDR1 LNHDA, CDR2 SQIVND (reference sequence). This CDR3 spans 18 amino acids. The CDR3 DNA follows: TGTGCCAGTAGTATAGTTGATTTTGGGACTCGGGGAAACACTGAAGCTTTCTTT. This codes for CASSIVDFGTRGNTEAFF. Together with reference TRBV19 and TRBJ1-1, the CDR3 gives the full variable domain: DGGITQSPKYLFRKEGQNVTLSCEQNLNHDAMYWYRQDPGQGLRLIYYSQIVNDFQKGDIAEGYSVSREKKESFPLTVTSAQKNPTAFYLCASSIVDFGTRGNTEAFFGQGTRLTVV.

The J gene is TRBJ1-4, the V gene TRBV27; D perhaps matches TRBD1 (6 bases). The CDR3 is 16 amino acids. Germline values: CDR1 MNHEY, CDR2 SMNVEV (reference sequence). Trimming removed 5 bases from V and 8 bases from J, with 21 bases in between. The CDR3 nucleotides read TGTGCCAGCAGTACACAAGGGGGAAGGGAAGGCGAAAAACTGTTTTTT. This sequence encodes CASSTQGGREGEKLFF.

The DNA for the CDR3 is TGCAGCCCCCTGAGTGAAGCTTTCTTT. Translation: CSPLSEAFF. V usage is TRBV20-1 and J usage is TRBJ1-1; the D is unclear. This CDR3 spans 9 amino acids. Germline assignment: CDR1 DFQATT and CDR2 SNEGSKA (reference sequence).

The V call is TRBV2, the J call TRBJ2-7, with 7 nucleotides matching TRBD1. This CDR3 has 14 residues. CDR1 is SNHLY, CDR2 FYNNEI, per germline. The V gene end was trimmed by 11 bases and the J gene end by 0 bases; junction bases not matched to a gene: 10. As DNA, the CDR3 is TGTGCCGGACGAAGACAGGGAAGCTCCTACGAGCAGTACTTC. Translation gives CAGRRQGSSYEQYF.

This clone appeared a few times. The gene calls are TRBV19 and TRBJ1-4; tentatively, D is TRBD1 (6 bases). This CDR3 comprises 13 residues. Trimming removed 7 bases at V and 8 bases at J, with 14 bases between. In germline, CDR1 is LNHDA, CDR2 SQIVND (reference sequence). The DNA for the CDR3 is TGTGCCAGTAAAACAGGGTACCCCGAAAAACTGTTTTTT. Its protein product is CASKTGYPEKLFF.